This T cell receptor beta chain appears in the sequencing data of a study of CD8+ T cells in alopecia areata (dated 2018 in TCRdb). Notes on the research overall: Treated patients were enrolled in an open-label pilot trial of oral tofacitinib, 5 to 10 mg twice daily, for moderate-to-severe alopecia areata. Patients stayed on tofacitinib for 6 to 18 months and then had 6 months of follow-up off drug so that delayed response and recurrence could be assessed. In treated patients, disease severity was measured using the SALT score, which gives the percentage of scalp surface area affected. The study used high-throughput TCRbeta sequencing to examine T cell clonal expansion in alopecia areata, in both the C3H/HeJ mouse model and human patients. Human TCRbeta sequencing covered scalp tissue and sorted CD4+ and CD8+ peripheral blood T cells from patchy and totalis/universalis alopecia areata patients and healthy controls. Tofacitinib-treated patients had biopsies at baseline and at 4 and 24 weeks of treatment, with a later scalp biopsy in several patients. Clonality in the scalp was compared among normal scalp (n=4), patchy alopecia areata scalp (n=8), and alopecia totalis/universalis scalp (n=8). RNA came from the PAXgene miRNA kit for fixed scalp, the miRNeasy kit for PBMCs, and the RNeasy kit for mouse skin. immunoSEQ multiplex PCR using 35 Vbeta forward primers and 13 Jbeta reverse primers was used to amplify TCRbeta CDR3 regions.

V and J lose 3 bases and 0 bases, and a span of 23 bases separates them. Looking up the germline V gene yields CDR1 SQVTM and CDR2 ANQGSEA. From cysteine to phenylalanine, the CDR3 is 18 amino acids long. The kept DNA is CDR3 alone, 54 bases in frame from the first base. A note on this clone: The specificity of this receptor is unknown. It has no much larger one-base neighbor in the sample; base qualities were not kept.

The library was built by means of the immunoSEQ multiplex PCR assay. RNA was extracted from all samples and reverse transcribed into cDNA as template for TCR sequencing. SuperScript III was used to make first-strand cDNA, primed with a 2:1 mix of oligo-dT and random hexamers. A synthetic immune receptor repertoire was used to gauge amplification bias, and whatever bias remained was removed computationally. The published analysis was carried out like this. After raw reads were preprocessed to remove errors, the CDR3 was defined following IMGT conventions as running from the conserved cysteine to phenylalanine. Clonality was computed as 1 minus the Shannon entropy, with the entropy normalized by log2 of the number of productive unique TCRs. Scalp TCRbeta sequences were cross-referenced with sorted blood CD4 and CD8 repertoires so that the CD4 or CD8 identity of scalp clones could be inferred. As stored in TCRdb, this immuneACCESS dataset retains in-frame rearrangements with V and J assigned. A fraction of the clones does not appear; measured against another copy, unresolved V genes explain less than half of the discrepancy, and the remainder lacks a known reason. The DNA was the basis for D and trimming; V, J and clone size are from that table. In all, the sample holds around 100,000 clones, and 50% to 60% of those were seen once. The ten largest clones represent about 17% of the sample.

Summary of the overall study and its limitations: Compared with mice, TCR sequences shared between patients were less clear, possibly partly because of HLA diversity across the patient population. During tofacitinib treatment, many expanded lesional clones remained in scalp and blood, and this persistence may partly explain relapse after treatment is stopped. Unlike mouse skin, which is dominated by gammadelta T cells, normal human skin has resident alphabeta T cells that are also sequenced, and this complicates analysis of the scalp TCR repertoire. Scalp clonality and the number of expanded CD8+ clones among the top 100 scalp clones were significantly decreased by tofacitinib. Because the treated cohort was small and had only one nonresponder, larger studies are needed to examine links between baseline CD8+ expansion and response. Compared with normal scalp, lesional scalp had higher clonality and more expanded CD8+ clones, particularly in alopecia totalis/universalis, a pattern that suggests antigenic drive.

The treatment or condition label corresponds to: oral pan-JAK inhibitor, 5-10 mg twice daily. Lesional scalp punch biopsies and peripheral blood were obtained from alopecia areata patients. PBMCs were isolated by density centrifugation and stained for CD3, CD4 and CD8, after which CD4+ and CD8+ T cells were sorted on a FACSAria. The sequence was obtained from a human donor with alopecia areata. Sample: CD8+ T cells sorted from blood, taken at approximately week 60, from a patient treated with tofacitinib. This receptor chain uses TRBV29-1 and TRBJ1-2; the D gene is perhaps TRBD1, on 6 matching bases. The CDR3 corresponds to CSVDPGGPGRGTNYGYTF. The nucleotides are TGCAGCGTTGACCCTGGGGGCCCGGGCAGGGGCACTAACTATGGCTACACCTTC.